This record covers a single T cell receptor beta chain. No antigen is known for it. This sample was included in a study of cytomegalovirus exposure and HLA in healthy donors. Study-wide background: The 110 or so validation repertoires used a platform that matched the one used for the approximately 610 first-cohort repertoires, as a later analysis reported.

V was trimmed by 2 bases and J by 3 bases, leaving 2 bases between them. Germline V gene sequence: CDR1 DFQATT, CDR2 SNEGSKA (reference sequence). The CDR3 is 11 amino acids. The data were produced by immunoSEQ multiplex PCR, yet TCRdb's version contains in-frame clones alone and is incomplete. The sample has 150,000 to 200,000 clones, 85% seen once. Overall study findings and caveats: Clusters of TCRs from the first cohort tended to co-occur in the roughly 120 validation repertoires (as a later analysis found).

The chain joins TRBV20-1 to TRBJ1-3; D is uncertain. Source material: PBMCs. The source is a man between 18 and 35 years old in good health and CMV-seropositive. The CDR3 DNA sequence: TGCAGTGCTAGATATGGAAACACCATATATTTT. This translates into CSARYGNTIYF.